Presented here are 28 T cell receptor beta chains from one specimen sequenced in a study of T-cell memory formation after mild COVID-19. TCRdb passed the 5' RACE reads through MiXCR, listing each CDR3 protein once. This sample has about 540,000 distinct CDR3 sequences, with roughly 21% found just once. The sample was PBMCs or a T cell subset sorted from them (not recorded which). These receptors were taken from an adult woman who had mild COVID-19 (a few samples of this study predate the infection). Cell type and time point are not known.

The rearrangement uses TRBV27 and TRBJ2-2, with 11 positions matching TRBD1. J gave up 4 bases and V 4 bases, and 5 bases lay outside the gene matches. Germline V lookup: CDR1 MNHEY, CDR2 SMNVEV (reference sequence). The CDR3 length is 16 residues. CDR3 bases: TGTGCCAGCAGTTGGCGAGGGACAGGGGGCACCGGGGAGCTGTTTTTT. Its protein is CASSWRGTGGTGELFF.

The chain couples TRBV4-1 to TRBJ2-1; possibly TRBD2 for D (7 bases). V lost 1 base and J 9 bases, leaving 22 bases between the germline ends. CDR1 MGHRA and CDR2 YSYEKL come from the germline V gene. The CDR3 has 17 residues. The CDR3 here is CASSQALTGGRGGEQFF. CDR3 DNA sequence: TGCGCCAGCAGCCAAGCGTTAACGGGGGGCCGCGGTGGTGAGCAGTTCTTC.

This chain links TRBV20-1 with TRBJ1-1; D is uncertain. Germline V gene lookup returns CDR1 DFQATT and CDR2 SNEGSKA (reference sequence). The CDR3 is 13 amino acids. In DNA form, the CDR3 reads TGCACTGTAGTAGGAGGAATGAACACTGAAGCTTTCTTT. Protein: CTVVGGMNTEAFF.

In its sample, this clonotype was seen a few times. The V gene is TRBV7-2, the J gene TRBJ1-4; weak D call: TRBD1 (5 bases). V shed 5 bases and J shed 8 bases, with 15 bases lying between them. The CDR3 has 14 residues. Germline assignment: CDR1 SGHTA and CDR2 FQGNSA. Here the CDR3 reads CASSLGQPREKLFF. DNA of the CDR3: TGTGCCAGCAGCCTGGGGCAGCCGAGGGAAAAACTGTTTTTT.

This clonotype was observed a handful of times. The chain carries TRBV15 and TRBJ2-3; D is undetermined. CDR1 is LNHNV, CDR2 YYDKDF, per germline (reference sequence). V gave up 0 bases and J gave up 6 bases, with 7 bases separating them. CDR3 length: 13 amino acids. CDR3: CATSRDRRDTQYF. In DNA form, the CDR3 reads TGTGCCACCAGCAGAGATCGGCGGGATACGCAGTATTTT. Looking up the rest from reference TRBV15 and TRBJ2-3 gives the full variable domain: DAMVIQNPRYQVTQFGKPVTLSCSQTLNHNVMYWYQQKSSQAPKLLFHYYDKDFNNEADTPDNFQSRRPNTSFCFLDIRSPGLGDTAMYLCATSRDRRDTQYFGPGTRLTVL.

This clonotype was counted a few times. This chain links TRBV7-9 with TRBJ2-3; 7 bases line up with TRBD2. V dropped 6 bases and J dropped 2; count of bases not matched to a gene: 8. CDR3 length equals 15 residues. The germline gives CDR1 SEHNR, CDR2 FQNEAQ (reference sequence). The DNA for the CDR3 is TGTGCCAGCAGAGAGAATCTAGCGGTCACAGATACGCAGTATTTT. It yields the protein CASRENLAVTDTQYF.

The chain joins TRBV20-1 to TRBJ1-2, with a weak D call TRBD1 (5 bases). Germline assignment: CDR1 DFQATT and CDR2 SNEGSKA (reference sequence). V shed 2 bases and J shed 8 bases, with 12 bases lying between them. CDR3 size: 12 residues. The DNA for the CDR3 is TGCAGTGCTAGACGGGACGCGTGGGGCTACACCTTC. It encodes CSARRDAWGYTF.

The chain carries TRBV12-1 and TRBJ2-1; TRBD2, the D gene given by the table, was not confirmed from the DNA. TRBV12-1 is a pseudogene locus. The CDR3 spans 17 residues. The CDR3: CASSSPAGTSENNEQFF. DNA for the CDR3: TGTGCCAGCAGCTCACCAGCCGGGACTAGCGAAAACAATGAGCAGTTCTTC.

This clonotype was recorded at least ten times. V usage is TRBV7-6 and J usage is TRBJ2-2; a possible D gene is TRBD1 (6 bases). From germline, CDR1 is SGHVS and CDR2 FNYEAQ. V was shortened by 3 bases and J by 3 bases, with 17 bases between the two germline ends. The CDR3 length is 17 residues. The CDR3 DNA is TGTGCCAGCAGCTTTAGAATGACGGGACACCACACCGGGGAGCTGTTTTTT. It translates to CASSFRMTGHHTGELFF.

A few counts support this clonotype. This sequence joins TRBV18 and TRBJ2-5, with D perhaps given as TRBD1 or TRBD2 (5 bases each). Trimming took 3 bases from V and 2 from J, leaving 13 bases between them. Looked up from germline, CDR1 is KGHSH and CDR2 is LQKENI. CDR3 length equals 15 residues. In DNA, the CDR3 is TGTGCCAGCTCACCCATCGGGACGGGGCAAGAGACCCAGTACTTC. This translates into CASSPIGTGQETQYF.

This clonotype has more than one count but fewer than ten. This sequence joins TRBV19 and TRBJ1-5, with D unresolved. The V and J ends lost 7 bases and 6 bases respectively, with 16 bases between them. CDR3 length equals 14 residues. Germline V gene data show CDR1 as LNHDA and CDR2 as SQIVND (reference sequence). The CDR3 DNA reads TGTGCCAGTATCGGCTTAGCTGGTTCTCAGCCCCAGCATTTT. Protein sequence: CASIGLAGSQPQHF.

The chain joins TRBV18 to TRBJ2-7; tentatively, D is TRBD1 (5 bases). The CDR3 runs to 11 residues. V was trimmed by 3 bases and J by 6 bases, leaving 6 bases between them. Looked up from germline, CDR1 is KGHSH and CDR2 is LQKENI. CDR3 residues: CASSPDSEQYF. The CDR3 region has the DNA TGTGCCAGCTCACCCGACAGCGAGCAGTACTTC.

The V gene is TRBV5-1, the J gene TRBJ2-1, with D unclear. The CDR3 totals 16 residues. Germline lookup yields CDR1 SGHRS and CDR2 YFSETQ. The V end was cut by 7 bases, the J end by 4 bases, with 21 bases between. The CDR3 DNA follows: TGCGCCAGCGCGACTGTTTCGGCTCCCCGGTACAATGAGCAGTTCTTC. Translating it yields CASATVSAPRYNEQFF.

This clonotype was counted between two and nine times. This chain connects TRBV12-3 or TRBV12-4 to TRBJ1-2; no definite D call. The CDR3 has 11 amino acids. The V end lost 8 bases, the J end lost 4 bases, and 8 bases lay between the germline ends. Written as DNA, the CDR3 is TGTGCCAGCGCGGAGGGCTATGGCTACACCTTC. It codes for CASAEGYGYTF.

J is TRBJ1-1 and V is TRBV20-1; maybe TRBD1 (5 bases). The V and J ends lost 6 bases and 0 bases respectively, with 11 bases between them. Germline CDR1 and CDR2: DFQATT and SNEGSKA (reference sequence). The CDR3 contains 13 residues. CDR3 loop: CSADSGMNTEAFF. The CDR3 region has the DNA TGCAGTGCCGACAGCGGAATGAACACTGAAGCTTTCTTT.

The CDR3 loop reads CASSKPHGEFTCGGQETQYF. In DNA form, the CDR3 reads TGTGCCAGCAGCAAGCCCCACGGAGAGTTTACTTGCGGGGGGCAAGAGACCCAGTACTTC. The chain couples TRBV21-1 to TRBJ2-5; TRBD2 is taken as the D call from the table, unchecked against the DNA. TRBV21-1 is noted as a pseudogene. CDR3 length: 20 residues.

This clonotype was seen a handful of times. This sequence joins TRBV7-2 and TRBJ2-1; 7 bases are a match to TRBD1. The CDR3 length is 14 residues. V lost 6 bases and J lost 5; bases outside the gene matches: 7. Per germline, CDR1 SGHTA and CDR2 FQGNSA. As DNA, the CDR3 is TGTGCCAGCAGTAAAGGACAGGTCAACAATGAGCAGTTCTTC. This codes for CASSKGQVNNEQFF.

This chain joins TRBV4-1 and TRBJ1-1; no definite D call. Germline lookup yields CDR1 MGHRA and CDR2 YSYEKL. V was clipped by 4 bases and J by 10 bases, with 10 bases between them. CDR3 length: 11 residues. The CDR3 bases are TGCGCCAGCAGCCCCGGGATTAGAGCTTTCTTT. As protein: CASSPGIRAFF.

This clonotype occurred many times. The chain combines TRBV7-8 with TRBJ2-7; no clear D. The CDR3 sequence is 15 residues long. Germline CDR1 reads SGHVS; CDR2 reads FQNEAQ. V lost 2 bases, J lost 1 base, and 12 bases lay in between. CDR3 nucleotides: TGTGCCAGCAGCTTACGGGCAGGCGAATCCTACGAGCAGTACTTC. Protein product: CASSLRAGESYEQYF.

The V gene is TRBV29-1, the J gene TRBJ2-5; no definite D call. The germline CDR1 and CDR2 sequences are SQVTM and ANQGSEA. Trimming took off 3 bases at V and 5 bases at J, with 10 bases between the two ends. The CDR3 is 12 residues long. DNA of the CDR3: TGCAGCGTTGATAAGGCGCGGGAGACCCAGTACTTC. Its translation is CSVDKARETQYF.

The gene calls are TRBV7-6 and TRBJ2-1; TRBD2 is a possible D gene (6 bases). Trimming pared 5 bases from V and 6 bases from J, leaving 17 bases between. Germline V gene lookup returns CDR1 SGHVS and CDR2 FNYEAQ. This CDR3 has 15 residues. The CDR3 nucleotides read TGTGCCAGCAGCCAACTAGCTGGGCGTTTCAATGAGCAGTTCTTC. As protein: CASSQLAGRFNEQFF.

This clonotype came up a few times. This sequence joins TRBV6-6 and TRBJ2-5, with 9 nucleotides matching TRBD2. Looked up from germline, CDR1 is MNHNY and CDR2 is SVGAGI (reference sequence). Germline trimming cut 6 bases from V and 5 bases from J; bases unmatched to any gene: 10. The CDR3 is made up of 15 amino acids. CDR3 protein: CASSQSGGIGETQYF. The CDR3 region has the DNA TGTGCCAGCAGCCAAAGCGGGGGGATTGGGGAGACCCAGTACTTC.

This chain uses TRBV5-1 with TRBJ2-2, with 9 positions matching TRBD1. CDR3 length equals 14 residues. Germline assignment: CDR1 SGHRS and CDR2 YFSETQ. After removal of 3 bases from V and 7 bases from J, the junction contained 4 bases not matched to a gene. The CDR3 DNA follows: TGCGCCAGCAGCTATTGGACAGGGGACGGGGAGCTGTTTTTT. This codes for CASSYWTGDGELFF.

The chain is built from TRBV6-6 and TRBJ2-5; D gene unclear. Trimming took 8 bases from V and 2 from J, leaving 12 bases between them. The CDR3 contains 13 residues. Per the germline V gene, CDR1 is MNHNY and CDR2 is SVGAGI (reference sequence). The CDR3 protein is CASRRQEQETQYF. The CDR3 coding sequence is TGTGCCAGCCGGCGGCAGGAGCAAGAGACCCAGTACTTC.

This clonotype occurred once. This chain connects TRBV5-6 to TRBJ2-7; 8 positions match TRBD1. The CDR3 runs 15 residues. CDR1 SGHDT and CDR2 YYEEEE come from the germline V gene. J lost 3 bases, V lost 4 bases, and 9 bases had no gene match. In nucleotides, the CDR3 is TGTGCCAGCAGCCCCGGACAGGGTAGGTTCTACGAGCAGTACTTC. This sequence encodes CASSPGQGRFYEQYF.

Many counts were recorded for this clonotype. The V gene is TRBV4-2, the J gene TRBJ2-2; unclear D gene. The V gene lost 4 bases and the J gene lost 4 bases, with 7 bases spanning the gap. The germline V gene has CDR1 LGHNA and CDR2 YNFKEQ. This CDR3 has 13 amino acids. Here the CDR3 DNA reads TGTGCCAGCAGCCCACCGAGCACCGGGGAGCTGTTTTTT. As protein: CASSPPSTGELFF.

This clonotype was seen a handful of times. This rearrangement joins TRBV29-1 to TRBJ1-1; D may be TRBD1 (6 bases). V shed 8 bases and J shed 5 bases, with 18 bases lying between them. The CDR3 contains 13 residues. The germline V gene encodes CDR1 SQVTM and CDR2 ANQGSEA. The DNA of the CDR3 is TGCAGCATACTGACAGGTGGGGGGACTGAAGCTTTCTTT. Its translation is CSILTGGGTEAFF.

The rearrangement uses TRBV24-1 and TRBJ1-5; D remains unclear. This CDR3 contains 13 residues. The V end was cut by 6 bases, the J end by 2 bases, with 7 bases between. The germline V gene encodes CDR1 KGHDR and CDR2 SFDVKD. CDR3 loop: CATSSKGNQPQHF. For the CDR3, the DNA is TGTGCCACCAGTTCGAAGGGCAATCAGCCCCAGCATTTT.